Following are 32 T cell receptor beta chains from one sample sequenced in a study of blood T cells in healthy people across ages. A second PCR of roughly 7 to 11 cycles used a sample-barcoded 5' primer and a J-beta primer mix. A single record per CDR3 protein comes from TCRdb applying MiXCR to the 5' RACE reads. This table has 700,000 to 850,000 distinct CDR3 sequences, about 34% appearing once. What was sequenced was blood. Receptor source: a man aged 18-30 years in good health.

Worth noting for this clonotype: At one boundary the junction diverges from the germline segment, which might be a read error. This chain connects TRBV4-2 to TRBJ2-3; possible D gene TRBD2, 5 bases. CDR1 and CDR2 from the germline V gene are LGHNA and YNFKEQ. The CDR3 runs to 18 residues. This CDR3 is CASGQDLFPGVSTDTQYF. CDR3 in DNA: TGTGCCAGCGGCCAAGATCTTTTCCCCGGGGTAAGCACAGATACGCAGTATTTT.

A few counts support this clonotype. The chain has TRBV20-1 and TRBJ1-5, with 9 bases matching TRBD1. The CDR3 contains 15 residues. V shed 0 bases, J shed 7 bases, and the junction held 7 bases outside the gene matches. Germline loops: CDR1 DFQATT, CDR2 SNEGSKA (reference sequence). Here the CDR3 DNA reads TGCAGTGCTAGAGAAGACAGGGGGAAAGGACAGCCCCAGCATTTT. Its protein is CSAREDRGKGQPQHF.

V gene TRBV2 combines with J gene TRBJ2-1, with 9 bases matching TRBD2. The J call is in doubt because the DNA end fits TRBJ2-7 better. This CDR3 region has 15 residues. Germline CDR1 is SNHLY and CDR2 is FYNNEI. DNA for the CDR3: TGTGCCAGCCGACTAGCGGAATACTCCTACAATGAGCAGTACTTC. The encoded protein is CASRLAEYSYNEQYF.

This clonotype was picked up one time. The genes are TRBV5-6 and TRBJ1-2; unclear D gene. The CDR3 consists of 14 residues. V was pared by 4 bases and J by 4 bases, with 14 bases between. CDR1 and CDR2 (germline): SGHDT, YYEEEE. Here the CDR3 reads CASSVDQKLYGYTF. CDR3 DNA: TGTGCCAGCAGCGTGGACCAGAAACTCTATGGCTACACCTTC. Looking up the rest from reference TRBV5-6 and TRBJ1-2 gives the full variable domain: DAGVTQSPTHLIKTRGQQVTLRCSPKSGHDTVSWYQQALGQGPQFIFQYYEEEERQRGNFPDRFSGHQFPNYSSELNVNALLLGDSALYLCASSVDQKLYGYTFGSGTRLTVV.

This clonotype was recorded a few times. J is TRBJ2-1 and V is TRBV20-1; the D is unclear. Germline V gene sequence: CDR1 DFQATT, CDR2 SNEGSKA (reference sequence). The V end was cut by 6 bases, the J end by 6 bases, with 9 bases between. The CDR3 covers 11 residues. CDR3 region: CSAGWVNEQFF. In DNA, the CDR3 is TGCAGTGCCGGATGGGTCAATGAGCAGTTCTTC.

Only a few counts were recorded for this clonotype. The chain couples TRBV19 to TRBJ1-1; D perhaps matches TRBD1 (5 bases). This CDR3 region has 12 residues. With 5 bases removed from V and 7 bases from J, the gap between germline ends came to 11 bases. Germline CDR1 is LNHDA and CDR2 is SQIVND (reference sequence). The CDR3 loop is CASSFDSREAFF. The CDR3 region has the DNA TGTGCCAGTAGTTTCGACAGCCGTGAAGCTTTCTTT.

On this clonotype itself: A read error is possible here, since a much larger clone lies one base away. The chain uses TRBV5-1 and TRBJ1-6; D is possibly TRBD1 (6 bases). CDR3 length: 15 amino acids. The germline CDR1 and CDR2 sequences are SGHRS and YFSETQ. CDR3 in amino acids: CASSSYGTPNSLLHF. Written as DNA, the CDR3 is TGCGCCAGCAGCTCCTACGGGACACCTAATTCACTCCTCCACTTT.

The chain is built from TRBV29-1 and TRBJ1-1; unclear D gene. CDR1 is SQVTM, CDR2 ANQGSEA, per germline. V dropped 7 bases and J dropped 1 base, with 10 bases sitting between them. This CDR3 is built from 12 residues. This CDR3 reads CSAGGRNTEAFF. The CDR3 coding sequence is TGCAGCGCCGGTGGGCGGAACACTGAAGCTTTCTTT.

This clonotype was picked up many times. The CDR3 DNA sequence: TGCAGCGCCGCGCGCCAGGGAGCCAAAAACATTCAGTACTTC. It codes for CSAARQGAKNIQYF. This chain uses TRBV29-1 with TRBJ2-4, with D possibly TRBD1 on 5 matching bases. The germline V gene has CDR1 SQVTM and CDR2 ANQGSEA. V lost 7 bases and J lost 0, with 13 bases in between. The CDR3 sequence is 14 residues long. The full variable domain, with the rest looked up from reference TRBV29-1 and TRBJ2-4, is SAVISQKPSRDICQRGTSLTIQCQVDSQVTMMFWYRQQPGQSLTLIATANQGSEATYESGFVIDKFPISRPNLTFSTLTVSNMSPEDSSIYLCSAARQGAKNIQYFGAGTRLSVL.

This clonotype showed up just a few times. The CDR3 DNA follows: TGTGCCATCAGTGGGTCACTGGACACTGAAGCTTTCTTT. Translation gives CAISGSLDTEAFF. The rearrangement links TRBV10-3 to TRBJ1-1; no firm D call. This CDR3 has 13 residues. In germline, CDR1 is ENHRY, CDR2 SYGVKD. V was pared by 4 bases and J by 3 bases, with 9 bases between.

This chain joins TRBV4-1 and TRBJ2-5; D is undetermined. Germline CDR1 MGHRA, CDR2 YSYEKL. The V and J ends lost 0 bases and 11 bases respectively, with 16 bases between them. The CDR3 has 14 residues. CDR3 DNA: TGCGCCAGCAGCCAAGAGGTAGTAAGTTCTGAGCAGTACTTC. Its protein product is CASSQEVVSSEQYF.

V gene TRBV4-3 combines with J gene TRBJ2-1; 8 nucleotides match TRBD2. The germline V gene encodes CDR1 LGHNA and CDR2 YSLEER. Unmatched junction bases numbered 9, after V lost 1 base and J lost 7 bases. This CDR3 spans 16 amino acids. The CDR3: CASSQGSGGPGNEQFF. Written as DNA, the CDR3 is TGCGCCAGCAGCCAAGGGAGCGGGGGTCCCGGGAATGAGCAGTTCTTC.

In the case of this clonotype: This clone may be a read error of a much larger clone one base away. The V call is TRBV4-3, the J call TRBJ2-1; weak D call: TRBD2 (5 bases). V lost 0 bases, J lost 0 bases, and 6 bases lay in between. The CDR3 has 15 residues. CDR1 LGHNA and CDR2 YSLEER come from the germline V gene. DNA of the CDR3: TGCGCCAGCAGCCAAGACGAGGGCTCCTACAATGAGCAGTTCTTC. Protein: CASSQDEGSYNEQFF.

The chain employs TRBV7-2 and TRBJ2-7; TRBD1 matches at 7 bases. V was pared by 6 bases and J by 2 bases, with 13 bases of the junction left unmatched. The CDR3 consists of 16 residues. Germline values: CDR1 SGHTA, CDR2 FQGNSA. DNA for the CDR3: TGTGCCAGCAGTCAAGCCCAGGGGGATGTGGCCTACGAGCAGTACTTC. This translates into CASSQAQGDVAYEQYF.

V and J are TRBV3-1 and TRBJ2-3, with 10 bases that match TRBD2. Trimming at V came to 3 bases and at J to 7 bases, leaving 4 bases not matched to a gene. CDR1 is LGHDT, CDR2 YNNKEL, per germline (reference sequence). The CDR3 covers 14 residues. The CDR3 DNA follows: TGTGCCAGCAGCCACCAACTAGCGGGGTATACGCAGTATTTT. It yields the protein CASSHQLAGYTQYF.

This clonotype was seen at least ten times. The chain has TRBV7-2 and TRBJ2-5, with TRBD2 matching 9 bases. The DNA matches TRBJ2-3 better at its end, which makes the J call doubtful. Per germline, CDR1 SGHTA and CDR2 FQGNSA. The CDR3 runs to 14 residues. The CDR3 DNA reads as TGTGCCAGCAGCTTAGTTGGCGGGGGGGAAACGCAGTATTTT. Its protein is CASSLVGGGETQYF.

The rearrangement links TRBV4-1 to TRBJ1-1; 11 positions agree with TRBD1. Trimming took 4 bases from V and 1 from J; bases not matched to a gene: 8. Germline V gene data show CDR1 as MGHRA and CDR2 as YSYEKL. CDR3 size: 17 residues. In nucleotides, the CDR3 is TGCGCCAGCAGCCCGGGACAGGGGGGCGAGGCGAACACTGAAGCTTTCTTT. Its translation: CASSPGQGGEANTEAFF.

Only a few counts were recorded for this clonotype. The chain links TRBV10-3 to TRBJ2-3, with 7 nucleotides matching TRBD1. This CDR3 spans 17 amino acids. Trimming removed 0 bases from V and 0 bases from J; junction bases left unmatched: 6. Looked up from germline, CDR1 is ENHRY and CDR2 is SYGVKD. The CDR3 protein is CAISESLTGLSTDTQYF. The CDR3 DNA follows: TGTGCCATCAGTGAGTCATTGACAGGGCTTAGCACAGATACGCAGTATTTT.

In DNA, the CDR3 is TGCAGTGCCCAGATGCCTAGCGGGGGCACAGATACGCAGTATTTT. Translation gives CSAQMPSGGTDTQYF. The rearrangement links TRBV20-1 to TRBJ2-3, with 9 positions matching TRBD2. The CDR3 loop spans 15 amino acids. CDR1 DFQATT and CDR2 SNEGSKA come from the germline V gene (reference sequence). V lost 6 bases and J lost 1; bases outside the gene matches: 8.

This clonotype has a handful of counts. This rearrangement joins TRBV6-5 to TRBJ1-5; no clear D. Trimming took off 2 bases at V and 0 bases at J, with 8 bases between the two ends. The CDR3 has 15 amino acids. CDR1 is MNHEY, CDR2 SVGAGI, per germline. CDR3 DNA sequence: TGTGCCAGCAGTTACGGACCCAATAGCAATCAGCCCCAGCATTTT. It encodes CASSYGPNSNQPQHF.

This clonotype showed up just a few times. The V and J genes are TRBV9 and TRBJ2-1, with 11 nucleotides matching TRBD2. The J call is uncertain, as TRBJ2-7 better fits the DNA end. The germline V gene has CDR1 SGDLS and CDR2 YYNGEE. The CDR3 extends over 15 amino acids. The CDR3 coding sequence is TGTGCCAGCAGCGCCGGGACTAGCGGATTTAATGAGCAGTACTTC. It yields the protein CASSAGTSGFNEQYF.

This chain uses TRBV9 with TRBJ2-7; TRBD2 aligns across 11 bases. Germline CDR1 SGDLS, CDR2 YYNGEE. J gave up 3 bases and V 0 bases, and 2 bases lay outside the gene matches. This CDR3 is 15 amino acids long. The CDR3 sequence: CASSVAGLAGYEQYF. CDR3 coding DNA: TGTGCCAGCAGCGTAGCTGGACTAGCGGGCTACGAGCAGTACTTC.

In its sample, this clonotype was seen many times. The chain recombines TRBV7-2 with TRBJ2-1; TRBD2 agrees at 9 bases. After removal of 3 bases from V and 3 bases from J, the junction contained 3 bases not matched to a gene. The CDR3 runs to 15 residues. Germline CDR1 SGHTA, CDR2 FQGNSA. This CDR3 reads CASSFSGGFYNEQFF. DNA for the CDR3: TGTGCCAGCAGCTTTAGCGGGGGCTTCTACAATGAGCAGTTCTTC.

CDR3 sequence: CASSVGGREQPQHF. The CDR3 DNA reads TGTGCCAGCAGCGTCGGGGGGAGAGAGCAGCCCCAGCATTTT. V is TRBV5-6 and J is TRBJ1-5, with D tentatively TRBD1 (5 bases). Germline V lookup: CDR1 SGHDT, CDR2 YYEEEE. This CDR3 has 14 amino acids. V dropped 4 bases and J dropped 7 bases, with 15 bases sitting between them.

This clonotype was seen many times. The chain employs TRBV9 and TRBJ2-1; weak D call: TRBD1 (5 bases). Germline loops: CDR1 SGDLS, CDR2 YYNGEE. The CDR3 is made up of 17 amino acids. V lost 1 base, J lost 0 bases, and 14 bases lay in between. The DNA for the CDR3 is TGTGCCAGCAGCGTAAGCTTAGGGGCGAGCTCCTACAATGAGCAGTTCTTC. The encoded protein is CASSVSLGASSYNEQFF.

The sample holds a few counts of this clonotype. The chain uses TRBV12-3 or TRBV12-4 and TRBJ1-3, with a weak D call TRBD1 (5 bases). The CDR3 has 15 residues. Trimming removed 9 bases from V and 0 bases from J, with 15 bases in between. CDR3: CASTSGRASGNTIYF. CDR3 bases: TGTGCCAGTACCTCCGGCAGGGCCTCTGGAAACACCATATATTTT.

The chain joins TRBV20-1 to TRBJ2-2; D gene ambiguous. V dropped 7 bases and J dropped 1 base, with 7 bases sitting between them. Per the germline V gene, CDR1 is DFQATT and CDR2 is SNEGSKA (reference sequence). CDR3 size: 12 residues. The CDR3 region has the DNA TGCAGTGTTGGGCGGAACACCGGGGAGCTGTTTTTT. Translation gives CSVGRNTGELFF.

The rearrangement joins TRBV4-1 to TRBJ2-2; D ambiguous. The CDR3 has 15 amino acids. V was cut by 4 bases and J by 5 bases, with 14 bases left in between. The germline CDR1 and CDR2 sequences are MGHRA and YSYEKL. The CDR3 nucleotides are TGCGCCAGCAGCCCCTCCGGGTCTGGGACCGGGGAGCTGTTTTTT. As protein: CASSPSGSGTGELFF.

The V and J genes are TRBV4-2 and TRBJ2-1, with 11 bases identical to TRBD2. This CDR3 is built from 18 residues. Germline V gene lookup returns CDR1 LGHNA and CDR2 YNFKEQ. With 1 base clipped from V and 2 bases from J, the junction kept 7 bases outside the gene matches. CDR3 in DNA: TGTGCCAGCAGCCAAGCTCCCCGACTAGCGGGGACCTACAATGAGCAGTTCTTC. Translated, it gives CASSQAPRLAGTYNEQFF.

V usage is TRBV5-5 and J usage is TRBJ1-1; a possible D gene is TRBD1 (5 bases). V shed 4 bases and J shed 1 base, with 14 bases lying between them. The germline V gene encodes CDR1 SGHKS and CDR2 YYEKEE (reference sequence). This CDR3 comprises 15 residues. This CDR3 is CASSVVPTGNTEAFF. CDR3 nucleotide sequence: TGTGCCAGCAGCGTAGTCCCCACAGGGAACACTGAAGCTTTCTTT. Filled out from reference TRBV5-5 and TRBJ1-1, the complete variable domain reads DAGVTQSPTHLIKTRGQQVTLRCSPISGHKSVSWYQQVLGQGPQFIFQYYEKEERGRGNFPDRFSARQFPNYSSELNVNALLLGDSALYLCASSVVPTGNTEAFFGQGTRLTVV.

This rearrangement joins TRBV6-6 to TRBJ1-2; 9 bases agree with TRBD1. From germline, CDR1 is MNHNY and CDR2 SVGAGI (reference sequence). The CDR3 totals 13 residues. The trim removed 7 bases at V and 6 bases at J, leaving 6 bases unmatched. CDR3 in amino acids: CASNHDRGDGYTF. The CDR3 DNA follows: TGTGCCAGCAATCATGACAGGGGGGATGGCTACACCTTC.

This clonotype was counted at least ten times. The gene calls are TRBV7-2 and TRBJ2-1; D is tentatively TRBD1 or TRBD2 (5 bases each). Trimming shortened V by 5 bases and J by 13 bases, and 21 bases separated the two germline ends. Looked up from germline, CDR1 is SGHTA and CDR2 is FQGNSA. The CDR3 runs to 14 residues. CDR3 protein: CASSPEGLAKDQFF. In DNA form, the CDR3 reads TGTGCCAGCAGCCCTGAGGGGCTAGCTAAAGACCAGTTCTTC.